This TCR beta chain was obtained from a study of blood T cell repertoires in COVID-19. Libraries were prepared by immunoSEQ multiplex PCR; TCRdb keeps only in-frame clonotypes and omits some of them. Here the sample spans approximately 100,000 clones, roughly 90% being singletons. The TCR comes from a man in his 60s with acute or convalescent COVID-19. The sample was peripheral blood.

The CDR3 DNA is TGTGCCTGGAGTCCTAGACAGGGGTGGGCTAATGAAAAACTGTTTTTT. As protein: CAWSPRQGWANEKLFF. The chain combines TRBV30 with TRBJ1-4; TRBD1 aligns across 8 bases. This CDR3 is 16 amino acids long. V shed 2 bases, J shed 3 bases, and the junction held 8 bases outside the gene matches. CDR1 is GTSNPN and CDR2 is SVGIG in the germline V gene (reference sequence).